This T cell receptor (beta chain) was sequenced for a study of T cell responses to AZD1222 COVID-19 vaccine. Study-wide results and limits: Within unmutated variant regions lay the reported targets of nearly half of spike-specific TCRs. Scientists sampled the repertoires only once the peak T cell response had passed. The donors showed a predominance of white British ancestry and of females, with possible underestimation of clonal diversity.

Data came from immunoSEQ multiplex PCR; TCRdb stores just in-frame clones and leaves some out. The sample consists of some 70,000 clones, approximately 80% of them appearing once. Combined were second doses at about 4 or about 12 weeks. To note about this clone: Its target is unknown.

The clonotype comes from an adult who received the AZD1222 COVID-19 vaccine. Sequencing was performed on peripheral blood, taken 28 days after the second AZD1222 dose.

The CDR3 sequence: CASSVRQANTEAFF. For the CDR3, the DNA is TGCGCCAGCAGTGTCCGTCAGGCTAACACTGAAGCTTTCTTT. This chain uses TRBV10-2 with TRBJ1-1; D is uncertain. CDR3 length equals 14 residues. Trimming left V 4 bases short and J 2 bases short, with 11 bases between. Germline values: CDR1 WSHSY, CDR2 SAAADI.